The next 19 T cell receptor beta chains were all read from a single sample in a study of PD-L1 blockade in urothelial cancer. Specified time point: pretreatment peripheral blood. Measured with immunoSEQ multiplex PCR; TCRdb has only the in-frame clones, and not every one. Here the sample spans 50,000 or so clones, 75% to 90% being singletons. Sequences were derived from PBMCs, sampled around atezolizumab (anti-PD-L1) treatment. Receptors originate from a man aged 50 to 60 with urothelial cancer.

The chain links TRBV6-1 to TRBJ1-3; D is perhaps TRBD1 (5 bases). The CDR3 loop spans 13 amino acids. Trimming cost V 6 bases and J 3 bases, with 9 bases left between them. From germline, CDR1 is MNHNS and CDR2 SASEGT. The CDR3 sequence: CASRQGGGNTIYF. The CDR3 region has the DNA TGTGCCAGCAGGCAGGGAGGTGGAAACACCATATATTTT.

The chain carries TRBV29-1 and TRBJ1-2; 12 nucleotides agree with TRBD1. The CDR3 runs 17 residues. V trimming: 2 bases; J trimming: 4 bases; junction bases outside the gene matches: 11. Germline values: CDR1 SQVTM, CDR2 ANQGSEA. The CDR3 DNA reads TGCAGCGTTGAACCAGGCCGGGGACAGGGGGCGGGCTATGGCTACACCTTC. It encodes CSVEPGRGQGAGYGYTF.

This chain connects TRBV30 to TRBJ2-1; 9 bases map to TRBD1. Germline-derived CDR1 and CDR2 are GTSNPN and SVGIG (reference sequence). Losses at the gene ends were 6 bases for V and 10 bases for J; bases not matched to a gene: 16. The CDR3 length is 15 residues. This CDR3 reads CACRERDRARREQFF. The CDR3 nucleotides are TGTGCCTGCAGGGAGAGGGACAGGGCCCGGAGGGAGCAGTTCTTC.

The CDR3 DNA is TGTGCTAGTGGTTTGAGCACTACAGGGGTGGGGCGGGAAAAACTGTTTTTT. Amino acid sequence: CASGLSTTGVGREKLFF. The chain links TRBV12-5 to TRBJ1-4, with 7 bases matching TRBD1. J lost 8 bases, V lost 2 bases, and 14 bases had no gene match. CDR3 length: 17 residues. Germline lookup yields CDR1 LGHNT and CDR2 FRNRAP. The whole variable domain, remainder taken from reference TRBV12-5 and TRBJ1-4, is DARVTQTPRHKVTEMGQEVTMRCQPILGHNTVFWYRQTMMQGLELLAYFRNRAPLDDSGMPKDRFSAEMPDATLATLKIQPSEPRDSAVYFCASGLSTTGVGREKLFFGSGTQLSVL.

This chain joins TRBV4-1 and TRBJ1-4, with 7 bases lining up with TRBD1. This CDR3 spans 15 amino acids. Germline CDR1 and CDR2: MGHRA and YSYEKL. Germline trimming cut 3 bases from V and 4 bases from J; bases unmatched to any gene: 5. The CDR3 here is CASSHTRGFNEKLFF. The CDR3 DNA is TGCGCCAGCAGCCATACCAGGGGGTTTAATGAAAAACTGTTTTTT.

A note on this clone: Germline and junction disagree at one end, which may indicate a read error. V usage is TRBV6-1 and J usage is TRBJ2-7, with TRBD1 matching over 8 bases. CDR3 length: 15 amino acids. Germline V lookup: CDR1 MNHNS, CDR2 SASEGT. Here the CDR3 DNA reads TGTGCCAGCAGTCGCCGGGACAGGACCTCCCACGAGCAGTACTTC. This codes for CASSRRDRTSHEQYF.

The gene calls are TRBV11-3 and TRBJ2-5; 10 nucleotides agree with TRBD2. This CDR3 is 18 amino acids long. The germline gives CDR1 SGHNT, CDR2 YENEEA. J gave up 1 base and V 5 bases, and 13 bases lay outside the gene matches. CDR3 sequence: CASSPGLGLAGGQETQYF. In nucleotides, the CDR3 is TGTGCCAGCAGCCCAGGACTCGGGTTAGCGGGGGGCCAAGAGACCCAGTACTTC.

The chain combines TRBV6-6 with TRBJ1-4, with unresolved D. The CDR3 length is 12 residues. The germline V and J ends were trimmed by 2 bases and 7 bases, with 5 bases remaining between them. Germline V gene data show CDR1 as MNHNY and CDR2 as SVGAGI (reference sequence). CDR3 residues: CASSYPREKLFF. CDR3 coding DNA: TGTGCCAGCAGTTACCCCCGTGAAAAACTGTTTTTT.

The chain combines TRBV27 with TRBJ2-3; 9 nucleotides agree with TRBD2. The CDR3 is 19 amino acids. Germline trimming cut 4 bases from V and 6 bases from J; bases unmatched to any gene: 20. Looked up from germline, CDR1 is MNHEY and CDR2 is SMNVEV (reference sequence). CDR3 in amino acids: CASSSGPLQALAGWDTQYF. As DNA, the CDR3 is TGTGCCAGCAGTTCAGGTCCCCTTCAAGCGCTAGCGGGATGGGATACGCAGTATTTT.

The gene calls are TRBV27 and TRBJ1-4, with 7 nucleotides matching TRBD1. The CDR3 totals 16 residues. The V and J ends lost 3 bases and 0 bases, in that order; junction bases with no gene match: 4. The germline V gene has CDR1 MNHEY and CDR2 SMNVEV (reference sequence). For the CDR3, the DNA is TGTGCCAGCAGTTTGGGACAGACCTCAACTAATGAAAAACTGTTTTTT. Protein: CASSLGQTSTNEKLFF.

This clone was picked up one time. The rearrangement joins TRBV15 to TRBJ2-1; 9 nucleotides agree with TRBD2. The germline V gene encodes CDR1 LNHNV and CDR2 YYDKDF (reference sequence). This CDR3 has 15 amino acids. Unmatched junction bases numbered 7, after V lost 1 base and J lost 9 bases. CDR3 nucleotides: TGTGCCACCAGCAGAGCCGGGACTAGCTTCATTGAGCAGTTCTTC. Its protein product is CATSRAGTSFIEQFF.

The chain joins TRBV4-3 to TRBJ2-7; 7 bases align to TRBD1. The V segment lost 3 bases and the J segment 1 base; nucleotides outside the gene matches: 6. The CDR3 runs 15 residues. Looked up from germline, CDR1 is LGHNA and CDR2 is YSLEER. CDR3 DNA: TGCGCCAGCAGCCAGGAACAGGGGAGTTCCTACGAGCAGTACTTC. It encodes CASSQEQGSSYEQYF.

The rearrangement uses TRBV7-9 and TRBJ1-3; D is undetermined. The V end was cut by 7 bases, the J end by 0 bases, with 10 bases between. CDR1 is SEHNR, CDR2 FQNEAQ, per germline (reference sequence). CDR3 size: 14 residues. DNA of the CDR3: TGTGCCAGCACCCCGGGTCTCTCTGGAAACACCATATATTTT. Amino acid sequence: CASTPGLSGNTIYF.

The chain has TRBV7-3 and TRBJ2-7, with 9 bases aligning to TRBD1. The V gene's germline CDR1 is SGHTA and CDR2 FQGTGA. The CDR3 has 13 amino acids. The V segment lost 5 bases and the J segment 6 bases; nucleotides outside the gene matches: 5. The CDR3 region has the DNA TGTGCCAGCAGCCTACTGACAGGGGGCGAGCAGTACTTC. Residues: CASSLLTGGEQYF.

This chain uses TRBV5-5 with TRBJ2-1, with 9 bases lining up with TRBD1. V shed 4 bases, J shed 3 bases, and the junction held 11 bases outside the gene matches. Germline V lookup: CDR1 SGHKS, CDR2 YYEKEE (reference sequence). The CDR3 has 17 amino acids. DNA of the CDR3: TGTGCCAGCAGCCATATGGGGGGGACAGGGAACTACAATGAGCAGTTCTTC. Protein product: CASSHMGGTGNYNEQFF.

Worth noting for this clone: One end of the junction fails to match germline, which may point to a read error. The chain recombines TRBV7-7 with TRBJ2-7; 8 bases fit TRBD1. The CDR3 sequence is 15 residues long. The germline V gene has CDR1 SSHAT and CDR2 FNYEAQ (reference sequence). CDR3 sequence reads: CASSLGQGNSYEQYF. In nucleotides, the CDR3 is TGTGCTAGCAGCTTAGGACAGGGAAACTCCTACGAGCAGTACTTC.

The genes are TRBV5-6 and TRBJ2-3; a weak D match, TRBD2 (5 bases). Germline V gene lookup returns CDR1 SGHDT and CDR2 YYEEEE. The CDR3 length is 15 residues. Trimming stripped 3 bases from V and 1 base from J, with 12 bases between. CDR3 loop: CASSSDPEGTDTQYF. The CDR3 DNA reads as TGTGCCAGCAGCTCGGACCCGGAGGGCACAGATACGCAGTATTTT.

The chain carries TRBV27 and TRBJ2-3; D call uncertain. This CDR3 comprises 17 residues. Trimming removed 0 bases at V and 0 bases at J, with 13 bases between. Germline CDR1 is MNHEY and CDR2 is SMNVEV (reference sequence). The CDR3 DNA reads as TGTGCCAGCAGTTTATCGTCAAACCTATTAAGCACAGATACGCAGTATTTT. It codes for CASSLSSNLLSTDTQYF.

The chain links TRBV29-1 to TRBJ2-1, with 13 bases fitting TRBD2. The CDR3 consists of 16 residues. The V gene's germline CDR1 is SQVTM and CDR2 ANQGSEA. Trimming took 4 bases from V and 4 from J; bases not matched to a gene: 7. The CDR3 region is CSVGVGLAGPYNEQFF. CDR3 coding DNA: TGCAGCGTTGGGGTGGGACTAGCGGGACCATACAATGAGCAGTTCTTC.